Shown below are 8 T cell receptor beta chains from a single sample sequenced in a study of shared clonotypes between healthy human individuals. CD45RO-negative, CCR7-positively selected cells formed the naive CD8 fraction, excluding terminally differentiated effector memory CD45RA+ cells. Only in-frame clones appear in the TCRdb table, and some are missing; sequencing was by immunoSEQ multiplex PCR. The sample holds about 2,200,000 clones, 93% seen once. Input material: naive CD8+ T cells from PBMCs. Every receptor here comes from a man aged 18-30 years in good health. Some clones in this sample may be carry-over from other donors' samples.

Comment on this clone: This specimen includes other DNA sequences encoding the same CDR3. The V and J genes are TRBV5-1 and TRBJ2-7; D is unresolved. The germline V and J ends were trimmed by 0 bases and 3 bases, with 7 bases remaining between them. The germline V gene encodes CDR1 SGHRS and CDR2 YFSETQ. This CDR3 is built from 13 residues. The CDR3 DNA is TGCGCCAGCAGCTTGGCATCCGGCTACGAGCAGTACTTC. Protein sequence: CASSLASGYEQYF. Filled out from reference TRBV5-1 and TRBJ2-7, the complete variable domain reads KAGVTQTPRYLIKTRGQQVTLSCSPISGHRSVSWYQQTPGQGLQFLFEYFSETQRNKGNFPGRFSGRQFSNSRSEMNVSTLELGDSALYLCASSLASGYEQYFGPGTRLTVT.

In its sample, this clone was seen once. Other DNA sequences of this sample code for an identical CDR3. The chain is built from TRBV29-1 and TRBJ1-4, with 11 bases lining up with TRBD1. This CDR3 has 13 residues. After removal of 7 bases from V and 6 bases from J, the junction contained 4 bases not matched to a gene. Germline V gene lookup returns CDR1 SQVTM and CDR2 ANQGSEA. The CDR3, as DNA: TGCAGCGCCCGGACAGGGGGCTATGAAAAACTGTTTTTT. Residues: CSARTGGYEKLFF.

The chain combines TRBV27 with TRBJ2-7; weak D call: TRBD1 (6 bases). Trimming removed 6 bases at V and 2 bases at J, with 17 bases between. The CDR3 runs 15 residues. Germline CDR1 reads MNHEY; CDR2 reads SMNVEV (reference sequence). The CDR3 is CASRLTPDRPYEQYF. As DNA, the CDR3 is TGTGCCAGCAGACTTACCCCTGACAGGCCCTACGAGCAGTACTTC.

The rearrangement joins TRBV6-5 to TRBJ2-5; possible D gene TRBD2, 6 bases. The CDR3 is 15 residues long. Trimming left V 2 bases short and J 5 bases short, with 15 bases between. Per the germline V gene, CDR1 is MNHEY and CDR2 is SVGAGI. The CDR3 bases are TGTGCCAGCAGTTACACCGCGGGGATTAGGGAGACCCAGTACTTC. This encodes CASSYTAGIRETQYF.

The rearrangement joins TRBV4-2 to TRBJ1-5, with D maybe TRBD1 (5 bases). With 4 bases removed from V and 6 bases from J, the gap between germline ends came to 10 bases. Germline CDR1 LGHNA, CDR2 YNFKEQ. The CDR3 is made up of 13 amino acids. The CDR3 reads CASSPTRGQPQHF. The CDR3 DNA reads TGTGCCAGCAGCCCCACAAGGGGTCAGCCCCAGCATTTT.

The rearrangement joins TRBV27 to TRBJ2-7, with 11 nucleotides matching TRBD1. CDR1 and CDR2 (germline): MNHEY, SMNVEV (reference sequence). The V segment lost 5 bases and the J segment 1 base; nucleotides outside the gene matches: 7. There are 16 residues in the CDR3. This CDR3 is CASSQGTGGGSYEQYF. The CDR3, as DNA: TGTGCCAGCAGTCAAGGGACAGGGGGGGGATCCTACGAGCAGTACTTC.

The rearrangement joins TRBV29-1 to TRBJ2-4; D is perhaps TRBD2 (5 bases). Trimming shortened V by 6 bases and J by 6 bases, and 27 bases separated the two germline ends. This CDR3 is built from 17 residues. Germline V gene lookup returns CDR1 SQVTM and CDR2 ANQGSEA. Here the CDR3 reads CSVHPSLTLATRNIQYF. The CDR3 nucleotides read TGCAGCGTCCACCCCTCCCTAACGCTAGCCACCCGAAACATTCAGTACTTC.

This clone has a single count. This chain connects TRBV11-3 to TRBJ2-7; D not resolved. CDR1 is SGHNT and CDR2 is YENEEA in the germline V gene. CDR3 length equals 13 residues. Trimming left V 5 bases short and J 3 bases short, with 11 bases between. In DNA form, the CDR3 reads TGTGCCAGCAGCGCCAGCTGGGGCTACGAGCAGTACTTC. Its translation: CASSASWGYEQYF.